This T cell receptor beta chain derives from a study of blood T cell repertoires in COVID-19. The data were produced by immunoSEQ multiplex PCR, yet TCRdb's version contains in-frame clones alone and is incomplete. The repertoire holds about 170,000 clones, with around three quarters as singletons. CDR1 and CDR2 (germline): SGHRS, YFSETQ. Trimming took 1 base from V and 1 from J, leaving 11 bases between them. This CDR3 has 15 amino acids. Sequenced sample: peripheral blood. This sequence was found in a man in his sixties with acute or convalescent COVID-19. The V gene is TRBV5-1, the J gene TRBJ1-1; D remains ambiguous. CDR3 residues: CASSLSPRPNTEAFF. Here the CDR3 DNA reads TGCGCCAGCAGCTTGAGTCCCAGGCCGAACACTGAAGCTTTCTTT. Variable domain in full (rest from reference TRBV5-1 and TRBJ1-1): KAGVTQTPRYLIKTRGQQVTLSCSPISGHRSVSWYQQTPGQGLQFLFEYFSETQRNKGNFPGRFSGRQFSNSRSEMNVSTLELGDSALYLCASSLSPRPNTEAFFGQGTRLTVV.